A selection of T cell receptor beta chains follows, all from one sample in a study of spatial heterogeneity in lung cancer. From the 5' RACE reads, TCRdb called clonotypes with MiXCR, one entry per CDR3 protein. This table has some 6,100 distinct CDR3 sequences, under 15% appearing once. Sequencing was performed on normal lung tissue next to the tumor, taken at surgery. The receptors here all came from a male donor with early-stage non-small cell lung cancer. Each CDR3 is given with its conserved first and last residue. A D gene is named only where the DNA matches it firmly. A row's size may be missing; if present it is once, few, many or a size class.

D	J	size	V	CDR3	DNA
TRBD2	TRBJ2-7	many	TRBV6-5	CASSPSGRGEQYF	TGTGCCAGCAGTCCTAGCGGGAGAGGCGAGCAGTACTTC
-	TRBJ2-7	-	TRBV5-1	CASFNRGAAEYEQYF	TGCGCCAGCTTCAACAGAGGGGCAGCAGAATACGAGCAGTACTTC
-	TRBJ2-7	many	TRBV28	CASEGHSGAYEQYF	TGTGCCAGCGAGGGACACTCCGGGGCCTACGAGCAGTACTTC
-	TRBJ2-6	many	TRBV18	CASSPDPSSGANVLTF	TGTGCCAGCTCACCGGACCCGAGCTCTGGGGCCAACGTCCTGACTTTC
-	TRBJ1-1	medium-sized	TRBV10-1	CASSVSRTNTEAFF	TGCGCCAGCAGTGTTTCCAGGACCAACACTGAAGCTTTCTTT
-	TRBJ2-1	many	TRBV4-1	CASSQPPNADLYNEQFF	TGCGCCAGCAGCCAACCTCCAAATGCGGACCTATACAATGAGCAGTTCTTC
-	TRBJ2-6	many	TRBV4-1	CASSPSIQGSGANVLTF	TGCGCCAGCAGCCCATCGATCCAGGGGAGCGGGGCCAACGTCCTGACTTTC
TRBD2	TRBJ2-7	many	TRBV2	CASRAGTSGGKYEQYF	TGTGCCAGCAGAGCCGGGACTAGCGGGGGGAAGTACGAGCAGTACTTC
-	TRBJ1-1	medium-sized	TRBV4-3	CASSQWSGTVNTEAFF	TGCGCCAGCAGCCAATGGTCAGGGACCGTGAACACTGAAGCTTTCTTT
TRBD1	TRBJ2-7	many	TRBV7-2	CASSSQGAFFYEQYF	TGTGCCAGCAGCTCCCAGGGGGCGTTTTTCTACGAGCAGTACTTC
-	TRBJ2-3	many	TRBV24-1	CATSDLRGTSTDTQYF	TGTGCCACCAGTGATTTGCGGGGGACGAGCACAGATACGCAGTATTTT
-	TRBJ1-5	medium-sized	TRBV6-5	CASSYDSNQPQHF	TGTGCCAGCAGTTACGATAGCAATCAGCCCCAGCATTTT
TRBD2	TRBJ2-2	many	TRBV7-2	CASSLALAGDGSGELFF	TGTGCCAGCAGCTTAGCCCTAGCGGGAGATGGATCCGGGGAGCTGTTTTTT
-	TRBJ1-3	many	TRBV3-1	CASSPVFSGNTIYF	TGTGCCAGCAGCCCCGTCTTTTCCGGAAACACCATATATTTT
TRBD1	TRBJ2-7	many	TRBV5-4	CASSLVGTGSYEQYF	TGTGCCAGCAGCTTGGTCGGGACAGGTAGCTACGAGCAGTACTTC
-	TRBJ2-3	many	TRBV7-2	CASSEFRDFSTDTQYF	TGTGCCAGCAGCGAGTTCCGGGACTTTAGCACAGATACGCAGTATTTT
-	TRBJ1-1	few	TRBV6-1	CASSELTEAFF	TGTGCCAGCAGTGAACTCACTGAAGCTTTCTTT
TRBD2	TRBJ2-2	-	TRBV2	CASRWAGGIQNTGELFF	TGTGCCAGCCGTTGGGCGGGAGGAATCCAGAACACCGGGGAGCTGTTTTTT
-	TRBJ2-7	many	TRBV7-2	CASSSTLFSYEQYF	TGTGCCAGCAGCTCCACACTCTTCTCCTACGAGCAGTACTTC
TRBD2	TRBJ2-2	many	TRBV30	CAWSGASGSTGELFF	TGTGCCTGGAGTGGCGCTAGCGGGAGCACCGGGGAGCTGTTTTTT
-	TRBJ1-1	many	TRBV20-1	CSASRESLGQSTEAFF	TGCAGTGCTAGTAGGGAGTCACTTGGCCAGTCCACTGAAGCTTTCTTT
-	TRBJ2-3	many	TRBV20-1	CSAAAGPRTDTQYF	TGCAGTGCCGCCGCGGGACCCCGCACAGATACGCAGTATTTT
TRBD1	TRBJ2-5	many	TRBV10-3	CAISGQGVQETQYF	TGTGCCATCAGTGGACAGGGCGTCCAAGAGACCCAGTACTTC
-	TRBJ2-1	many	TRBV9	CASSVVGDDNEQFF	TGTGCCAGCAGCGTAGTGGGGGACGACAATGAGCAGTTCTTC